Below, 30 T cell receptor beta chains from the same sample are listed, as sequenced in a study of blood T cells in healthy people across ages. Using a J-beta primer mix together with a sample-barcoded 5' primer, a second PCR was run for roughly 6 to 12 cycles. TCRdb called the 5' RACE reads again in MiXCR, with one record for every CDR3 protein. The sample lists hundreds of thousands of distinct CDR3 sequences, approximately 31% seen once, with roughly 14% in the top ten. Source material: blood. The source of these receptors is a woman aged 80 or over in good health.

This clonotype was seen a handful of times. The J gene is TRBJ1-4, the V gene TRBV20-1, with D maybe TRBD1 (5 bases). CDR3 length: 17 amino acids. CDR1 and CDR2 from the germline V gene are DFQATT and SNEGSKA (reference sequence). V shed 4 bases and J shed 8 bases, with 26 bases lying between them. CDR3 nucleotide sequence: TGCAGTGCTAAGAAGTTGAACCGGGGCAGTACATCAGAAAAACTGTTTTTT. Translation gives CSAKKLNRGSTSEKLFF.

With regard to this clonotype: A single base separates this from a much larger clone, so it may be a read error. The CDR3 DNA reads as TGTGCCAGCAGTTTAGGAAGGAGTTTTGATACGCAGTATTTT. It codes for CASSLGRSFDTQYF. This rearrangement joins TRBV12-3 or TRBV12-4 to TRBJ2-3; unclear D gene. V was cut by 1 base and J by 6 bases, with 11 bases left in between. This CDR3 is 14 amino acids long.

As for this clonotype: One end of the junction fails to match germline, which may point to a read error. The chain combines TRBV12-3 or TRBV12-4 with TRBJ2-3; D gene ambiguous. The CDR3 extends over 13 amino acids. CDR3 sequence: CASTSTSTDAQYF. In DNA form, the CDR3 reads TGTGCCAGCACATCGACGAGCACAGATGCGCAGTATTTT.

The rearrangement joins TRBV6-6 to TRBJ2-5, with 7 bases aligning to TRBD1. The J call is in doubt because the DNA end fits TRBJ2-7 better. The CDR3 covers 15 residues. The germline CDR1 and CDR2 sequences are MNHNY and SVGAGI (reference sequence). For the CDR3, the DNA is TGTGCCAGCAGCCGAATACAGGGGAAGTCCCACGAGCAGTACTTC. This codes for CASSRIQGKSHEQYF.

This clonotype was seen only a few times. This rearrangement joins TRBV28 to TRBJ1-5; D unclear. The CDR3 has 15 residues. Germline V gene data show CDR1 as MDHEN and CDR2 as SYDVKM. V lost 7 bases, J lost 2 bases, and 15 bases lay in between. In DNA form, the CDR3 reads TGTGCCAGCAACTTACGAGGAGCTGGCAATCAGCCCCAGCATTTT. This translates into CASNLRGAGNQPQHF.

The chain links TRBV4-2 to TRBJ1-5; a weak D match, TRBD1 (5 bases). The V gene lost 0 bases and the J gene lost 4 bases, with 13 bases spanning the gap. The CDR3 extends over 16 amino acids. Per germline, CDR1 LGHNA and CDR2 YNFKEQ. CDR3 sequence: CASSQEAARDNQPQHF. As DNA, the CDR3 is TGTGCCAGCAGCCAAGAGGCCGCCAGGGATAATCAGCCCCAGCATTTT.

This clonotype has at least ten counts. This chain connects TRBV5-6 to TRBJ2-1, with a weak D call TRBD2 (6 bases). The CDR3 covers 16 residues. The V gene lost 3 bases and the J gene lost 1 base, with 14 bases spanning the gap. CDR1 and CDR2 from the germline V gene are SGHDT and YYEEEE. The CDR3: CASSSPGVESYNEQFF. The CDR3 DNA sequence: TGTGCCAGCAGCTCGCCGGGGGTGGAGTCCTACAATGAGCAGTTCTTC.

CDR3 sequence: CASSVAHGGSDGYTF. The CDR3 nucleotides read TGTGCCAGCAGCGTAGCTCATGGGGGTTCGGATGGCTACACCTTC. The V gene is TRBV9, the J gene TRBJ1-2, with D perhaps TRBD1 (5 bases). The CDR3 sequence is 15 residues long. Germline CDR1 and CDR2: SGDLS and YYNGEE. Trimming left V 0 bases short and J 6 bases short, with 15 bases between.

CDR3 sequence (DNA): TGTGCCAGCAGCCCTATAGACAGACTAGGCAAAAACATTCAGTACTTC. Translation: CASSPIDRLGKNIQYF. This chain joins TRBV7-2 and TRBJ2-4; weak D call: TRBD2 (6 bases). CDR1 is SGHTA, CDR2 FQGNSA, per germline. CDR3 size: 16 residues. With 5 bases removed from V and 3 bases from J, the gap between germline ends came to 17 bases.

This clonotype has ten or more counts. The gene calls are TRBV29-1 and TRBJ2-4; D is possibly TRBD1 (5 bases). CDR1 is SQVTM and CDR2 is ANQGSEA in the germline V gene. Trimming took off 7 bases at V and 2 bases at J, with 9 bases between the two ends. The CDR3 has 12 residues. The CDR3 loop is CSATVSKNIQYF. The CDR3 DNA is TGCAGCGCGACAGTTTCCAAAAACATTCAGTACTTC. The variable domain in full, with the rest retrieved from reference TRBV29-1 and TRBJ2-4, is SAVISQKPSRDICQRGTSLTIQCQVDSQVTMMFWYRQQPGQSLTLIATANQGSEATYESGFVIDKFPISRPNLTFSTLTVSNMSPEDSSIYLCSATVSKNIQYFGAGTRLSVL.

The sample holds many counts of this clonotype. This chain joins TRBV6-5 and TRBJ2-7, with a tentative D call TRBD2 (5 bases). The CDR3 has 16 amino acids. V lost 1 base and J 4 bases, leaving 17 bases between the germline ends. The germline CDR1 and CDR2 sequences are MNHEY and SVGAGI. The DNA for the CDR3 is TGTGCCAGCAGTTACTGGCCAAAAGATTGGGAGTACGAGCAGTACTTC. This encodes CASSYWPKDWEYEQYF.

This clonotype was detected ten times or more. The rearrangement links TRBV6-1 to TRBJ1-5; the match to TRBD1 covers 11 bases. J was trimmed by 1 base and V by 8 bases; bases with no gene match: 7. This CDR3 has 16 residues. CDR1 MNHNS and CDR2 SASEGT come from the germline V gene. The chain's CDR3 is CASSGTGGQSNQPQHF. CDR3 coding DNA: TGTGCCAGCTCCGGGACAGGGGGTCAGAGCAATCAGCCCCAGCATTTT.

This rearrangement joins TRBV20-1 to TRBJ1-1, with TRBD1 as a possible D gene (6 bases). Trimming left V 6 bases short and J 0 bases short, with 14 bases between. The germline V gene has CDR1 DFQATT and CDR2 SNEGSKA (reference sequence). The CDR3 is made up of 14 amino acids. CDR3 bases: TGCAGTGCCGGCGGACAGTTCATGAACACTGAAGCTTTCTTT. Translating it yields CSAGGQFMNTEAFF.

This clonotype was detected a few times. The junction departs from the called germline gene at one end, perhaps through a read error. The rearrangement joins TRBV6-1 to TRBJ1-2; 11 bases fit TRBD1. The germline CDR1 and CDR2 sequences are MNHNS and SASEGT. CDR3 length equals 16 residues. The CDR3 loop is CAGSRGGQGASYGYTF. The CDR3 coding sequence is TGTGCCGGCAGCCGCGGTGGACAGGGGGCCTCGTATGGCTACACCTTC.

This clonotype came up many times. The chain employs TRBV9 and TRBJ2-3; possible D gene TRBD1, 6 bases. The germline V gene encodes CDR1 SGDLS and CDR2 YYNGEE. Deletions cut 0 bases from V and 0 bases from J, with 11 bases between. The CDR3 extends over 16 amino acids. CDR3 bases: TGTGCCAGCAGCGTAGCAGGGGTGGTCAGCACAGATACGCAGTATTTT. Its translation: CASSVAGVVSTDTQYF.

The chain joins TRBV4-3 to TRBJ1-1; D possibly corresponds to TRBD1 (5 bases). From germline, CDR1 is LGHNA and CDR2 YSLEER. Trimming took off 0 bases at V and 2 bases at J, with 10 bases between the two ends. The CDR3 is 15 amino acids. Here the CDR3 DNA reads TGCGCCAGCAGCCAAGATTTTACAGGAAACACTGAAGCTTTCTTT. Translation gives CASSQDFTGNTEAFF.

This clonotype was counted ten times or more. The DNA for the CDR3 is TGTGCCAGCAGCTTGAATCTATGGACAGAGTATGGCTACACCTTC. Translating it yields CASSLNLWTEYGYTF. The chain recombines TRBV7-2 with TRBJ1-2, with a weak D call TRBD1 (6 bases). V was cut by 3 bases and J by 5 bases, with 16 bases left in between. CDR1 is SGHTA and CDR2 is FQGNSA in the germline V gene. The CDR3 length is 15 residues. Supplemented by reference TRBV7-2 and TRBJ1-2, the full variable domain reads GAGVSQSPSNKVTEKGKDVELRCDPISGHTALYWYRQSLGQGLEFLIYFQGNSAPDKSGLPSDRFSAERTGGSVSTLTIQRTQQEDSAVYLCASSLNLWTEYGYTFGSGTRLTVV.

The chain carries TRBV20-1 and TRBJ2-7, with TRBD2 matching 12 bases. Germline values: CDR1 DFQATT, CDR2 SNEGSKA (reference sequence). With V trimmed by 5 bases and J by 7 bases, 9 bases remained unmatched. The CDR3 sequence is 14 residues long. The CDR3 loop is CSALTSGSGNEQYF. The CDR3 DNA sequence: TGCAGTGCTCTGACTAGCGGGAGTGGCAATGAGCAGTACTTC.

The table lists this clonotype with many counts. A read error may explain this, as a much larger clone is one base away. V usage is TRBV5-1 and J usage is TRBJ2-5; 10 positions match TRBD1. There are 14 residues in the CDR3. The junction had 11 bases not matched to a gene; V was cut back by 4 bases and J by 11 bases. Germline V gives CDR1 SGHRS, CDR2 YFSETQ. CDR3 residues: CASSVGTGANEQYF. In DNA, the CDR3 is TGCGCCAGCAGCGTCGGGACAGGGGCAAATGAGCAGTACTTC.

This clonotype was recorded many times. The V gene is TRBV19, the J gene TRBJ2-1; 11 bases match TRBD2. V was clipped by 3 bases and J by 3 bases; unmatched bases: 7. Germline CDR1 LNHDA, CDR2 SQIVND (reference sequence). This CDR3 spans 17 amino acids. Written as DNA, the CDR3 is TGTGCCAGTAGTATGGGTAGCGGGGGGGCTCTCTACAATGAGCAGTTCTTC. This encodes CASSMGSGGALYNEQFF.

The sample holds a few counts of this clonotype. The chain couples TRBV7-8 to TRBJ1-1; no clear D. V shed 5 bases and J shed 4 bases, with 11 bases lying between them. Germline V gene lookup returns CDR1 SGHVS and CDR2 FQNEAQ. The CDR3 extends over 13 amino acids. The CDR3 region is CASSRHEGTEAFF. The CDR3 DNA is TGTGCCAGCAGCAGACACGAAGGCACTGAAGCTTTCTTT.

Details on this clonotype: This may be a read error, as it is one base from a much larger clone. The V and J genes are TRBV10-3 and TRBJ1-4; D is perhaps TRBD1 (5 bases). The V and J ends lost 0 bases and 8 bases respectively, with 13 bases between them. The CDR3 extends over 15 amino acids. Germline lookup yields CDR1 ENHRY and CDR2 SYGVKD. CDR3 protein: CAISESSTWDEKLFF. The DNA for the CDR3 is TGTGCCATCAGTGAGTCCAGCACCTGGGACGAAAAACTGTTTTTT.

This clonotype was found many times. The V call is TRBV10-3, the J call TRBJ2-5, with 7 positions matching TRBD1. Germline lookup yields CDR1 ENHRY and CDR2 SYGVKD. The V and J ends lost 6 bases and 0 bases, in that order; junction bases with no gene match: 7. This CDR3 spans 15 amino acids. CDR3 sequence (DNA): TGTGCCATCAGCCCCGCAGGGACAGACCAAGAGACCCAGTACTTC. Its translation: CAISPAGTDQETQYF.

Points on this clonotype: The conserved closing phenylalanine or tryptophan is absent in this CDR3, likely reflecting a read error. The V gene is TRBV28, the J gene TRBJ1-4, with D perhaps matching TRBD1 (6 bases). This CDR3 is 15 amino acids long. The ends were cut back, 5 bases at V and 1 base at J, with 11 bases in the middle. Germline CDR1 and CDR2: MDHEN and SYDVKM. CDR3 amino acids: CASSGQIRTNEKLFV. The DNA for the CDR3 is TGTGCCAGCAGTGGACAGATTCGAACTAATGAAAAACTGTTTGTT.

This clonotype was seen a handful of times. The V call is TRBV20-1, the J call TRBJ2-5; 7 nucleotides line up with TRBD2. The closer fit of TRBJ2-7 to the DNA end suggests the J call may be wrong. The CDR3 has 12 residues. CDR1 is DFQATT, CDR2 SNEGSKA, per germline (reference sequence). In DNA, the CDR3 is TGCAGTATCCCGGGGAGGGCCTACGAGCAGTACTTC. Protein sequence: CSIPGRAYEQYF.

This chain links TRBV10-3 with TRBJ2-1; 13 nucleotides align to TRBD2. V was clipped by 10 bases and J by 9 bases; unmatched bases: 9. In germline, CDR1 is ENHRY, CDR2 SYGVKD. This CDR3 is 14 amino acids long. CDR3 bases: TGTGCCAGCGGGGGGACTAGCGGGGTTGGTGAGCAGTTCTTC. Protein product: CASGGTSGVGEQFF.

This clonotype was recorded at least ten times. This chain uses TRBV7-9 with TRBJ2-5, with 12 bases aligning to TRBD2. This CDR3 region has 15 residues. The V gene's germline CDR1 is SEHNR and CDR2 FQNEAQ (reference sequence). J was trimmed by 3 bases and V by 5 bases; bases with no gene match: 4. The CDR3 loop reads CASSQTSGGEETQYF. CDR3 sequence (DNA): TGTGCCAGCAGCCAGACTAGCGGGGGAGAAGAGACCCAGTACTTC.

The sample holds many counts of this clonotype. The chain employs TRBV6-5 and TRBJ2-3; TRBD2 agrees at 9 bases. J was trimmed by 4 bases and V by 0 bases; bases with no gene match: 2. Per the germline V gene, CDR1 is MNHEY and CDR2 is SVGAGI. The CDR3 loop spans 15 amino acids. The CDR3 sequence: CASSYSGGGADTQYF. As DNA, the CDR3 is TGTGCCAGCAGTTACTCCGGCGGGGGGGCAGATACGCAGTATTTT.

This clonotype was recorded many times. The chain recombines TRBV5-1 with TRBJ1-4, with D unresolved. From germline, CDR1 is SGHRS and CDR2 YFSETQ. This CDR3 spans 14 amino acids. V dropped 2 bases and J dropped 1 base, with 6 bases sitting between them. The DNA for the CDR3 is TGCGCCAGCAGCTTAGACGGAACTAATGAAAAACTGTTTTTT. It encodes CASSLDGTNEKLFF.

This clonotype was counted many times. The V gene is TRBV6-5, the J gene TRBJ2-5; TRBD2 agrees at 7 bases. Germline assignment: CDR1 MNHEY and CDR2 SVGAGI. Trimming cost V 6 bases and J 6 bases; bases outside gene matches: 16. The CDR3 is 16 residues long. CDR3 protein: CASSSAGTTKRKTQYF. Here the CDR3 DNA reads TGTGCCAGCAGCTCAGCCGGGACTACAAAGAGAAAGACCCAGTACTTC.